The sequence of this T cell receptor (beta chain) was determined in a study of vaccination and CD4 T cells after COVID-19. Study at large: Control cultures used a CEFX viral epitope pool, an HIV-1 Nef peptide pool, or no peptide.

Treatment specified: roughly 11-day PBMC culture with coronavirus spike peptide pools or control peptides (ViraFEST assay). Using peptide pools, antigen-specific T cells were expanded in ViraFEST before TCRs were sequenced. General study results and limits: Convalescent patients displayed spike mono-reactivity in 304 of 307 vaccine-specific clones.

The assay that was used to sequence DNA from cultured CD4+ T cells was the Oncomine TCR Beta short-read assay. TCRdb re-called the PCR reads with MiXCR, one entry per CDR3 protein. The sample has 15,000 to 20,000 distinct CDR3 sequences, 45% to 60% seen once. Turning to this clonotype: The antigen remains unidentified.

CDR1 and CDR2 from the germline V gene are SGDLS and YYNGEE. V lost 3 bases and J lost 8; bases outside the gene matches: 11. This CDR3 comprises 15 residues. The sequence derives from a human donor who had recovered from COVID-19. The starting material was CD4+ T cells from blood, cultured in vitro, obtained after SARS-CoV-2 vaccination. This chain uses TRBV9 with TRBJ2-5, with 9 bases lining up with TRBD2. CDR3 bases: TGTGCCAGCAGCGCTGGGGGCGGGGGGGCCCACACCCAGTACTTC. This sequence encodes CASSAGGGGAHTQYF.